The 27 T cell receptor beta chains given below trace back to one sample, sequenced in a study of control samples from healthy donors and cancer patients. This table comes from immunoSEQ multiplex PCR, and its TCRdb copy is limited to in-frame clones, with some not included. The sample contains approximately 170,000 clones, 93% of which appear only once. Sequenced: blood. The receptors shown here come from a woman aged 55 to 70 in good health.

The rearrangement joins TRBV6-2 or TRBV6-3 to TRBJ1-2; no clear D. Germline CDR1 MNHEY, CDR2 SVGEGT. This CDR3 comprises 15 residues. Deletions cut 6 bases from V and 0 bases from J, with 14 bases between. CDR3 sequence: CASSELGEPNYGYTF. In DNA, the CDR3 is TGTGCCAGCAGCGAACTCGGGGAACCTAACTATGGCTACACCTTC.

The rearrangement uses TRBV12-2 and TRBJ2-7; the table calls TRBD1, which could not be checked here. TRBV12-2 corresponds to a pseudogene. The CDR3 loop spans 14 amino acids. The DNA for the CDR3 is TGTGCAAGTCGCTTAGGGCGCAGGGGTTACGAGCAGTACTTC. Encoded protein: CASRLGRRGYEQYF.

CDR3 in amino acids: CASSHRTGENTGELFF. As DNA, the CDR3 is TGCGCCAGCAGCCATCGGACAGGGGAGAACACCGGGGAGCTGTTTTTT. The chain couples TRBV4-1 to TRBJ2-2; 9 bases align to TRBD1. With 3 bases clipped from V and 1 base from J, the junction kept 3 bases outside the gene matches. CDR3 length: 16 amino acids. Germline values: CDR1 MGHRA, CDR2 YSYEKL.

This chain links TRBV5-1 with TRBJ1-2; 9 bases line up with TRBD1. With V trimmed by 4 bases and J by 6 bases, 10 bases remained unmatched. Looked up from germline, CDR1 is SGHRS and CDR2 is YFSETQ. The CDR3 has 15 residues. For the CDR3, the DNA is TGCGCCAGCAGCCACGGGACAGGGAGAATCGATGGCTACACCTTC. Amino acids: CASSHGTGRIDGYTF.

The CDR3 reads CASSLSPGELQFF. The DNA of the CDR3 is TGTGCCAGTAGTCTCTCCCCGGGTGAGCTGCAGTTCTTC. The V and J genes are TRBV19 and TRBJ2-1; D call uncertain. This CDR3 has 13 residues. V lost 5 bases and J 12 bases, leaving 17 bases between the germline ends. Germline values: CDR1 LNHDA, CDR2 SQIVND (reference sequence).

DNA for the CDR3: TGCGCCAGCAGCGTGGGGACAGGCGGGCCCCTCCACTTT. Its translation is CASSVGTGGPLHF. The V gene is TRBV5-1, the J gene TRBJ1-6; 8 nucleotides line up with TRBD1. The ends lost 4 bases at V and 13 bases at J; junction bases unmatched: 7. The CDR3 loop spans 13 amino acids. From germline, CDR1 is SGHRS and CDR2 YFSETQ.

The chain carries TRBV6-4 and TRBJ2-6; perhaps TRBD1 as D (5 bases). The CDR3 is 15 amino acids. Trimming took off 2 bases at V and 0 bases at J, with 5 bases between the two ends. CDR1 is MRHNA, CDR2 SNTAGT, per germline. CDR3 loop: CASSDRGSGANVLTF. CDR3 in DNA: TGTGCCAGCAGTGACAGGGGCTCTGGGGCCAACGTCCTGACTTTC.

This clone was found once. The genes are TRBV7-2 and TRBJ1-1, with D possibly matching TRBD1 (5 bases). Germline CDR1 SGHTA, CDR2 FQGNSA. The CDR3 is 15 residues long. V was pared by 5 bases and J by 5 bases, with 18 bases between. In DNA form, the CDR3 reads TGTGCCAGCAGCCCCTCGATATCGGGGCCGACTGAAGCTTTCTTT. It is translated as CASSPSISGPTEAFF.

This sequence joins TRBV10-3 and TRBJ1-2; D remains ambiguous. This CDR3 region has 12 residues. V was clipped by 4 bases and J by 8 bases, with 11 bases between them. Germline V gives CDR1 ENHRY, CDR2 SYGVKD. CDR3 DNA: TGTGCCATCAGTGTTTTAACTGGGGGCTACACCTTC. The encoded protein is CAISVLTGGYTF.

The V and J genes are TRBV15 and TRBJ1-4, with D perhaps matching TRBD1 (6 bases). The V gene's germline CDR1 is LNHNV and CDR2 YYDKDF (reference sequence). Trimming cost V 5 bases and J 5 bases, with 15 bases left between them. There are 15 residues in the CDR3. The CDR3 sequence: CATSPRTAQNEKLFF. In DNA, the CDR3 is TGTGCCACCAGCCCTCGGACAGCGCAAAATGAAAAACTGTTTTTT.

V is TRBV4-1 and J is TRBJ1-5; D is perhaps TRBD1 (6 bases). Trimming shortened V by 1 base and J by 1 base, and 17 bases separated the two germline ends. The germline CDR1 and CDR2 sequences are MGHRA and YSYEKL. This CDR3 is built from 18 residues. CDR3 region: CASSQGFQPGGSNQPQHF. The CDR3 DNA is TGCGCCAGCAGCCAAGGGTTTCAGCCCGGGGGCAGCAATCAGCCCCAGCATTTT.

As DNA, the CDR3 is TGTGCCAGCAGTGACCAGGGCTCTTCAAATGAGCAGTTCTTC. Translation: CASSDQGSSNEQFF. The rearrangement joins TRBV6-4 to TRBJ2-1; possibly TRBD1 for D (5 bases). Germline-derived CDR1 and CDR2 are MRHNA and SNTAGT. V was cut by 2 bases and J by 7 bases, with 12 bases left in between. There are 14 residues in the CDR3.

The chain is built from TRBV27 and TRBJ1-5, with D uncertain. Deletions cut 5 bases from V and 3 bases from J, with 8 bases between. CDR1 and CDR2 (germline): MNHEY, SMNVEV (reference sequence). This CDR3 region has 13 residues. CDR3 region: CASSREANQPQHF. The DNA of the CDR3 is TGTGCCAGCAGTCGGGAGGCCAATCAGCCCCAGCATTTT.

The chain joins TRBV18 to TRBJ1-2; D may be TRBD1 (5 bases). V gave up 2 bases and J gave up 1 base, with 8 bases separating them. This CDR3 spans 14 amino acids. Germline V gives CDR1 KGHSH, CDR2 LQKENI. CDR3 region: CASSPGGDNYGYTF. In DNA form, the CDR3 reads TGTGCCAGCTCACCAGGGGGGGATAACTATGGCTACACCTTC.

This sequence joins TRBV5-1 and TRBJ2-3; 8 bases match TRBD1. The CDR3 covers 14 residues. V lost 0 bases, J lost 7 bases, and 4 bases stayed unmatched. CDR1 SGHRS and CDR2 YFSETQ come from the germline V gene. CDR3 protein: CASSLAAGGNTQYF. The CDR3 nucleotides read TGCGCCAGCAGCTTGGCGGCAGGGGGCAATACGCAGTATTTT.

The CDR3 coding sequence is TGTGCCAGCAGCTTCCTTGCCCCGGGACAGGCGGTCGGAAAACTGTTTTTT. It codes for CASSFLAPGQAVGKLFF. This chain connects TRBV11-2 to TRBJ1-4; 8 nucleotides line up with TRBD1. CDR3 length equals 17 residues. After removal of 3 bases from V and 10 bases from J, the junction contained 16 bases not matched to a gene. CDR1 and CDR2 (germline): SGHAT, FQNNGV.

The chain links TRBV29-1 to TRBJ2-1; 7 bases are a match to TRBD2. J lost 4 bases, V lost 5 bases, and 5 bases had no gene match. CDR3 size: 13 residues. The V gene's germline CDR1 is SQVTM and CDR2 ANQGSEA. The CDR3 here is CSVRGGGYNEQFF. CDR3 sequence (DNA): TGCAGCGTTCGGGGCGGGGGATACAATGAGCAGTTCTTC.

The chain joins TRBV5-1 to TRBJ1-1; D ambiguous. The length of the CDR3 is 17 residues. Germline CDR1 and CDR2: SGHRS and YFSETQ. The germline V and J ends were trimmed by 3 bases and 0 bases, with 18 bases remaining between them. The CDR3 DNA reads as TGCGCCAGCAGCTCTCCGACATTGGCAAGCATGAACACTGAAGCTTTCTTT. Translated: CASSSPTLASMNTEAFF.

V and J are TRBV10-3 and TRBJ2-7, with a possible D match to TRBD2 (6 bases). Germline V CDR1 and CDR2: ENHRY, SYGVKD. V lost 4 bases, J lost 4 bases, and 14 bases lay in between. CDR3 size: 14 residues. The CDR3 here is CAISGRAAPYEQYF. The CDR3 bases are TGTGCCATCAGTGGGAGGGCAGCCCCGTACGAGCAGTACTTC.

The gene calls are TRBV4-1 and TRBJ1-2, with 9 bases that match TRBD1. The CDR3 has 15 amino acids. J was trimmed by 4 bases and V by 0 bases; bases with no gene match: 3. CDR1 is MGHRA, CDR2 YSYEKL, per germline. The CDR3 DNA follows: TGCGCCAGCAGCCAAGATCTGACAGGGGGCTATGGCTACACCTTC. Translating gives CASSQDLTGGYGYTF.

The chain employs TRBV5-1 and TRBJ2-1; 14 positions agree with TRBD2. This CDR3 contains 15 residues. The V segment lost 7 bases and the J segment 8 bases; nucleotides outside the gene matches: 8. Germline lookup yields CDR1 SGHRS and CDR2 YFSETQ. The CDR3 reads CASGQTSGGADEQFF. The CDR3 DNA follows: TGCGCCAGCGGCCAGACTAGCGGGGGGGCCGATGAGCAGTTCTTC.

The CDR3 loop reads CASSLLGGSEYGYTF. Written as DNA, the CDR3 is TGTGCCAGCAGTTTACTCGGGGGTTCAGAATATGGCTACACCTTC. V and J are TRBV27 and TRBJ1-2; tentatively, D is TRBD1 (5 bases). This CDR3 has 15 residues. Germline CDR1 and CDR2: MNHEY and SMNVEV (reference sequence). Trimming took 2 bases from V and 5 from J, leaving 15 bases between them.

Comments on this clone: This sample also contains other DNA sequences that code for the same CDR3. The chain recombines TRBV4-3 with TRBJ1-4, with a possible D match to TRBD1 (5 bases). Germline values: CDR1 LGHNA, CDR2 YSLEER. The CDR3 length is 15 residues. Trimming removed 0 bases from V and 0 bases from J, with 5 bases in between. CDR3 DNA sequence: TGCGCCAGCAGCCAAGACAGGGCAACTAATGAAAAACTGTTTTTT. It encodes CASSQDRATNEKLFF.

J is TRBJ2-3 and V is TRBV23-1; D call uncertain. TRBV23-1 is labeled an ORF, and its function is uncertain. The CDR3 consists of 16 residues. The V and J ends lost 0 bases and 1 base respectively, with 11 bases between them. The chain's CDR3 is CASSQSRRKGTDTQYF. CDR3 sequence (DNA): TGCGCCAGCAGTCAATCTAGGAGAAAGGGCACAGATACGCAGTATTTT.

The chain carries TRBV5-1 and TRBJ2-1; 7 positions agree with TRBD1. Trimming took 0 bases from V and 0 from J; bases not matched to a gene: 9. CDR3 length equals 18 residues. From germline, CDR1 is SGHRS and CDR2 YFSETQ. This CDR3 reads CASSLGALRDSSYNEQFF. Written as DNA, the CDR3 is TGCGCCAGCAGCTTGGGAGCCCTCAGGGACAGCTCCTACAATGAGCAGTTCTTC.

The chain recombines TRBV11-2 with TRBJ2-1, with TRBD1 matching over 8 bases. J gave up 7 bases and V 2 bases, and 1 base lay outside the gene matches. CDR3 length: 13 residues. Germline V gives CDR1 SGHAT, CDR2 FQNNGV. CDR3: CASSLHRGNEQFF. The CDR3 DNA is TGTGCCAGCAGCTTACACAGGGGGAATGAGCAGTTCTTC.

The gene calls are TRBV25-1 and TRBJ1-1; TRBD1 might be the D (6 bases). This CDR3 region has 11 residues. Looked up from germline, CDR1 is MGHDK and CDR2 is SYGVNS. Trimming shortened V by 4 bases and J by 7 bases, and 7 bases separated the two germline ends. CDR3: CASSGTVEAFF. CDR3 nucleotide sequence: TGTGCCAGCAGTGGGACAGTTGAAGCTTTCTTT.